The T cell receptor (beta chain) under discussion was sequenced for a study of a mutant IDH1 vaccine in newly diagnosed glioma. Looking at the study overall: An approximately 62% male, around 40% female split and a mean age of roughly 37 years characterized treated patients.

Time point described: week 47, end of study. It was 300 ug of mutant IDH1 20-mer peptide that made up each vaccine dose, given with topical imiquimod. Here immunoSEQ multiplex PCR was the method, and the copy in TCRdb shows in-frame clones only, minus some. The table records approximately 33,000 clones, 65% to 80% of them present only once. Details on this clone: Antigen: not known.

The CDR3 covers 14 residues. The V and J ends lost 4 bases and 3 bases, in that order; junction bases with no gene match: 6. Germline CDR1 and CDR2: SQVTM and ANQGSEA. V and J are TRBV29-1 and TRBJ2-1, with 7 bases identical to TRBD1. The TCR comes from a man aged 35 to 55 with glioma. Here the sequenced sample was PBMCs, taken from a glioma patient whose treatment included an IDH1 peptide vaccine. CDR3 in DNA: TGCAGCGTTGCGTTTTCAGGGGGCTACAATGAGCAGTTCTTC. It yields the protein CSVAFSGGYNEQFF.